The 19 T cell receptor beta chains below were found in one sample sequenced in a study of T cell changes during pregnancy in multiple sclerosis. The assay was immunoSEQ multiplex PCR, and TCRdb's table has in-frame clones only and misses some. The profile covers approximately 85,000 clones, with about 94% appearing a single time and roughly 2.5% taken by the ten largest. The specimen was peripheral blood, collected in the third trimester of pregnancy. These receptors originate from a female donor with multiple sclerosis, enrolled in a pregnancy study.

This clone is a singleton in its sample. The V call is TRBV6-5, the J call TRBJ2-3; D is unclear. There are 15 residues in the CDR3. In germline, CDR1 is MNHEY, CDR2 SVGAGI. Trimming removed 8 bases from V and 0 bases from J, with 15 bases in between. Here the CDR3 reads CASLKSASSTDTQYF. Here the CDR3 DNA reads TGTGCCAGCCTAAAATCCGCCTCTAGCACAGATACGCAGTATTTT.

V is TRBV4-1 and J is TRBJ2-7; weak D call: TRBD1 (7 bases). CDR3 length equals 15 residues. V lost 0 bases to trimming and J lost 3 bases, with 12 bases between them. CDR1 and CDR2 from the germline V gene are MGHRA and YSYEKL. CDR3 in DNA: TGCGCCAGCAGCCAAGACGGGCAGGGGGGCTACGAGCAGTACTTC. This gives the protein CASSQDGQGGYEQYF.

The chain carries TRBV5-6 and TRBJ2-7, with D perhaps matching TRBD2 (6 bases). CDR1 SGHDT and CDR2 YYEEEE come from the germline V gene. The CDR3 extends over 14 amino acids. V shed 2 bases and J shed 6 bases, with 15 bases lying between them. CDR3 in amino acids: CASSFLAVVGEQYF. In DNA, the CDR3 is TGTGCCAGCAGCTTTTTAGCGGTTGTCGGCGAGCAGTACTTC.

The chain combines TRBV19 with TRBJ2-7; 7 positions match TRBD2. V trimming: 4 bases; J trimming: 0 bases; junction bases outside the gene matches: 0. This CDR3 contains 13 residues. Germline V gene sequence: CDR1 LNHDA, CDR2 SQIVND (reference sequence). CDR3 sequence: CASSREGSYEQYF. CDR3 DNA: TGTGCCAGTAGTAGGGAGGGCTCCTACGAGCAGTACTTC.

The V and J genes are TRBV30 and TRBJ1-1, with D unresolved. The V end lost 3 bases, the J end lost 3 bases, and 14 bases lay between the germline ends. Looked up from germline, CDR1 is GTSNPN and CDR2 is SVGIG (reference sequence). The CDR3 has 14 amino acids. CDR3 nucleotide sequence: TGTGCCTGGAGATTGCGGACTGGGGACACTGAAGCTTTCTTT. Translation gives CAWRLRTGDTEAFF.

J is TRBJ2-3 and V is TRBV15, with D unresolved. In germline, CDR1 is LNHNV, CDR2 YYDKDF (reference sequence). The CDR3 is 15 amino acids. The V and J ends lost 3 bases and 0 bases respectively, with 10 bases between them. The CDR3 DNA sequence: TGTGCCACCAGCAGTACAGAGTCTAGCACAGATACGCAGTATTTT. This codes for CATSSTESSTDTQYF.

Only one count was recorded for this clone. This chain uses TRBV29-1 with TRBJ1-2, with 9 positions matching TRBD1. The CDR3 runs 11 residues. V was pared by 7 bases and J by 6 bases, with 3 bases of the junction left unmatched. CDR1 and CDR2 from the germline V gene are SQVTM and ANQGSEA. The CDR3 nucleotides read TGCAGCGCTGGGACAGGGAATGGCTACACCTTC. This translates into CSAGTGNGYTF.

This clone has a single count. V gene TRBV7-3 combines with J gene TRBJ2-1, with TRBD2 as a possible D gene (6 bases). CDR1 and CDR2 (germline): SGHTA, FQGTGA. This CDR3 has 15 residues. V lost 3 bases and J 6 bases, leaving 15 bases between the germline ends. CDR3 protein: CASSFMGGAPNEQFF. Here the CDR3 DNA reads TGTGCCAGCAGCTTTATGGGGGGAGCTCCCAATGAGCAGTTCTTC.

On this clone itself: At one end, the junction sequence differs from germline, possibly due to a read error. The chain joins TRBV7-2 to TRBJ2-5; D not certain. CDR3 length equals 12 residues. Germline CDR1 is SGHTA and CDR2 is FQGNSA. DNA for the CDR3: TGTGCCAGCAGCTTTCCGGTGACTGCCCTTAACTTC. Its protein is CASSFPVTALNF.

This clone has a single count. The rearrangement joins TRBV5-6 to TRBJ1-2, with D perhaps TRBD1 (6 bases). CDR3 length equals 18 residues. Looked up from germline, CDR1 is SGHDT and CDR2 is YYEEEE. The V and J ends lost 0 bases and 0 bases respectively, with 18 bases between them. CDR3 loop: CASSLDQGSLTANYGYTF. CDR3 DNA: TGTGCCAGCAGCTTGGACCAGGGGAGTCTTACTGCTAACTATGGCTACACCTTC.

The chain combines TRBV18 with TRBJ1-2, with TRBD1 as a possible D gene (5 bases). CDR1 and CDR2 from the germline V gene are KGHSH and LQKENI. V shed 3 bases and J shed 3 bases, with 14 bases lying between them. The CDR3 has 15 residues. This chain's CDR3 is CASSPDGAFDYGYTF. The CDR3 coding sequence is TGTGCCAGCTCACCCGATGGGGCTTTCGACTATGGCTACACCTTC.

The chain joins TRBV10-3 to TRBJ2-2; 7 bases agree with TRBD1. This CDR3 contains 17 residues. CDR1 and CDR2 (germline): ENHRY, SYGVKD. Unmatched junction bases numbered 10, after V lost 2 bases and J lost 4 bases. CDR3 in amino acids: CAISEPSGTVLTGELFF. CDR3 bases: TGTGCCATCAGTGAGCCCTCCGGGACAGTTCTCACCGGGGAGCTGTTTTTT.

The chain links TRBV12-5 to TRBJ1-2, with 7 bases that match TRBD1. Germline V gene data show CDR1 as LGHNT and CDR2 as FRNRAP. J was trimmed by 7 bases and V by 7 bases; bases with no gene match: 15. The CDR3 consists of 15 residues. The CDR3 here is CASALNRGSAGGYTF. In DNA form, the CDR3 reads TGTGCTAGTGCCTTAAACAGGGGCTCGGCGGGTGGCTACACCTTC.

The chain uses TRBV6-5 and TRBJ1-2; 9 bases agree with TRBD1. V dropped 0 bases and J dropped 8; count of bases not matched to a gene: 10. The CDR3 contains 16 residues. Germline CDR1 MNHEY, CDR2 SVGAGI. The CDR3 DNA follows: TGTGCCAGCAGTTACTCCCGCCTACAGGGGGCGGAAGGCTACACCTTC. Translation: CASSYSRLQGAEGYTF.

The genes are TRBV10-3 and TRBJ1-3; 9 bases align to TRBD1. The CDR3 sequence is 14 residues long. Germline values: CDR1 ENHRY, CDR2 SYGVKD. V gave up 6 bases and J gave up 1 base; unmatched junction bases: 1. In DNA form, the CDR3 reads TGTGCCATCAGCGGGACAGGGTCTGGAAACACCATATATTTT. As protein: CAISGTGSGNTIYF.

The count of this clone is one. This chain connects TRBV5-5 to TRBJ1-2, with a weak D call TRBD1 (5 bases). Germline CDR1 reads SGHKS; CDR2 reads YYEKEE (reference sequence). The CDR3 is 13 amino acids. Trimming stripped 4 bases from V and 2 bases from J, with 9 bases between. CDR3 DNA: TGTGCCAGCAGCCGAGACAGAAACTATGGCTACACCTTC. The encoded protein is CASSRDRNYGYTF.

With regard to this clone: The identical CDR3 is also encoded by other nucleotide sequences in the sample. The gene calls are TRBV9 and TRBJ1-5; D remains ambiguous. CDR1 and CDR2 (germline): SGDLS, YYNGEE. Deletions cut 0 bases from V and 2 bases from J, with 6 bases between. The CDR3 has 14 residues. The CDR3 here is CASSVGAGNQPQHF. CDR3 bases: TGTGCCAGCAGCGTAGGGGCTGGCAATCAGCCCCAGCATTTT.

The genes are TRBV2 and TRBJ1-6; a weak D match, TRBD1 (5 bases). V lost 9 bases, J lost 8 bases, and 17 bases lay in between. The CDR3 spans 14 residues. Germline loops: CDR1 SNHLY, CDR2 FYNNEI. The CDR3 loop reads CARARTSGDSPLHF. As DNA, the CDR3 is TGTGCCAGAGCTCGGACATCAGGAGATTCACCCCTCCACTTT.

In its sample, this clone was seen once. The chain is built from TRBV5-1 and TRBJ1-6; no definite D call. This CDR3 is built from 16 residues. The germline V gene has CDR1 SGHRS and CDR2 YFSETQ. Trimming stripped 0 bases from V and 0 bases from J, with 7 bases between. CDR3 sequence reads: CASSLETSSYNSPLHF. The CDR3 DNA follows: TGCGCCAGCAGCTTGGAAACTTCCTCCTATAATTCACCCCTCCACTTT.